There are many counts of the clone carrying this T cell receptor (beta chain). Its antigen is as yet unknown. The V gene lost 1 base and the J gene lost 6 bases, with 11 bases spanning the gap. This CDR3 spans 14 amino acids. Per germline, CDR1 SGHTA and CDR2 FQGNSA. TCRdb redid the calling of the 5' RACE reads with MiXCR, one entry per CDR3 protein. The table records about 250,000 distinct CDR3 sequences, roughly 18% of them present only once. This record comes from a study of T-cell memory formation after mild COVID-19. Findings and caveats of the study: Within pre-infection memory, some responding clones were found, suggesting cross-reactive memory joined.

V and J are TRBV7-2 and TRBJ2-3; no definite D call. The sequence derives from a man between 18 and 35 years old who had mild COVID-19 (a few samples of this study predate the infection). Cell type and time point are not known. Sequenced sample: PBMCs or a T cell subset sorted from them (not recorded which). The CDR3 DNA reads TGTGCCAGCAGCTTAGTGGCAGGCTACGATACGCAGTATTTT. Translation: CASSLVAGYDTQYF. The whole variable domain, remainder taken from reference TRBV7-2 and TRBJ2-3, is GAGVSQSPSNKVTEKGKDVELRCDPISGHTALYWYRQSLGQGLEFLIYFQGNSAPDKSGLPSDRFSAERTGGSVSTLTIQRTQQEDSAVYLCASSLVAGYDTQYFGPGTRLTVL.